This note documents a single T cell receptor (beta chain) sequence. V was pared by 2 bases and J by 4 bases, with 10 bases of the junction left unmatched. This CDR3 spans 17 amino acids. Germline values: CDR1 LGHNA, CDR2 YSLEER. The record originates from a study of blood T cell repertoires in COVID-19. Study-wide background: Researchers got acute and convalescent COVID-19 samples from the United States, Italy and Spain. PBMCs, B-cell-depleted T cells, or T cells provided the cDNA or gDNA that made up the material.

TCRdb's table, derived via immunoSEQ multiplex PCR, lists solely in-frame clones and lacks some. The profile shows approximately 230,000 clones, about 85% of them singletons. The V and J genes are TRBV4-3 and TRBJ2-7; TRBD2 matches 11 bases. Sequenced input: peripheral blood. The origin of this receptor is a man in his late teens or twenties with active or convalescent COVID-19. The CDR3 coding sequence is TGCGCCAGCAGCCAAACGGGGGTGATAGCGGGAGGGTACGAGCAGTACTTC. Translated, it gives CASSQTGVIAGGYEQYF.